This is a list of T cell receptor beta chains from one sample in a study of shared clonotypes between healthy human individuals. Repertoires were generated with immunoSEQ multiplex PCR, while TCRdb's copy carries only in-frame clones and drops some. The sample lists 470,000 or so clones; around 85% were seen once. Sequenced sample: PBMCs. These receptors all come from a woman between 40 and 50 years old in good health. Some clones in this sample may be carry-over from other donors' samples. Both conserved end residues are part of each CDR3. D genes are given only for firm matches. Part of the rows lack a size; the others show once, few, many or a class for expanded clones.

d_call: -; j_call: TRBJ2-3; v_call: TRBV9; clone_size: -; cdr3_aa: CASSLGGAGDTQYF; cdr3_nt: TGTGCCAGCAGCCTTGGGGGCGCCGGGGATACGCAGTATTTT
d_call: -; j_call: TRBJ2-1; v_call: TRBV4-2; clone_size: once; cdr3_aa: CASSLNSPRERKFF; cdr3_nt: TGTGCCAGCAGCCTCAACTCGCCACGGGAGCGGAAGTTCTTC
d_call: -; j_call: TRBJ1-2; v_call: TRBV27; clone_size: -; cdr3_aa: CASSWEGLGGYTF; cdr3_nt: TGTGCCAGCAGTTGGGAGGGCCTCGGAGGCTACACCTTC
d_call: TRBD2; j_call: TRBJ2-1; v_call: TRBV7-3; clone_size: -; cdr3_aa: CASSLLAGDHDEQFF; cdr3_nt: TGTGCCAGCAGCTTACTAGCGGGGGATCACGATGAGCAGTTCTTC
d_call: TRBD2; j_call: TRBJ2-1; v_call: TRBV28; clone_size: -; cdr3_aa: CASSGSGRANHNEQFF; cdr3_nt: TGTGCCAGCAGTGGAAGCGGGAGGGCCAACCACAATGAGCAGTTCTTC
d_call: TRBD2; j_call: TRBJ2-7; v_call: TRBV19; clone_size: many; cdr3_aa: CASSTLAGANREQYF; cdr3_nt: TGTGCCAGTAGTACACTAGCGGGAGCTAATAGAGAGCAGTACTTC
d_call: -; j_call: TRBJ1-1; v_call: TRBV7-2; clone_size: -; cdr3_aa: CASSLGRAGLNTEAFF; cdr3_nt: TGTGCCAGCAGCTTGGGCCGGGCAGGCCTAAACACTGAAGCTTTCTTT
d_call: TRBD2; j_call: TRBJ2-7; v_call: TRBV13; clone_size: -; cdr3_aa: CASPREISYEQYF; cdr3_nt: TGTGCCAGCCCGCGGGAGATCAGCTACGAGCAGTACTTC
d_call: TRBD1; j_call: TRBJ2-5; v_call: TRBV27; clone_size: -; cdr3_aa: CASSSGQGWETQYF; cdr3_nt: TGTGCCAGCAGTTCAGGACAGGGGTGGGAGACCCAGTACTTC
d_call: -; j_call: TRBJ2-3; v_call: TRBV7-6; clone_size: -; cdr3_aa: CASSSQGGRDTQYF; cdr3_nt: TGTGCCAGCAGCTCTCAGGGGGGTCGTGATACGCAGTATTTT
d_call: -; j_call: TRBJ2-2; v_call: TRBV5-1; clone_size: -; cdr3_aa: CASRQANTGELFF; cdr3_nt: TGCGCCAGCAGACAGGCGAACACCGGGGAGCTGTTTTTT
d_call: -; j_call: TRBJ2-4; v_call: TRBV29-1; clone_size: -; cdr3_aa: CSVESGIKNIQYF; cdr3_nt: TGCAGCGTTGAATCGGGCATAAAAAACATTCAGTACTTC
d_call: -; j_call: TRBJ2-2; v_call: TRBV7-2; clone_size: many; cdr3_aa: CASSPGQGRTGELFF; cdr3_nt: TGTGCCAGCAGCCCGGGGCAGGGGCGGACCGGGGAGCTGTTTTTT
d_call: TRBD1; j_call: TRBJ2-1; v_call: TRBV7-9; clone_size: -; cdr3_aa: CASSPDRVHNEQFF; cdr3_nt: TGTGCCAGCAGCCCCGACAGGGTGCACAATGAGCAGTTCTTC
d_call: -; j_call: TRBJ2-1; v_call: TRBV4-3; clone_size: -; cdr3_aa: CASSQVGREAEQFF; cdr3_nt: TGCGCCAGCAGCCAAGTCGGGAGAGAGGCTGAGCAGTTCTTC
d_call: -; j_call: TRBJ2-1; v_call: TRBV19; clone_size: once; cdr3_aa: CASTQGLHSYNEQFF; cdr3_nt: TGTGCCAGTACCCAAGGGCTTCACTCCTACAATGAGCAGTTCTTC
d_call: TRBD1; j_call: TRBJ2-5; v_call: TRBV4-1; clone_size: -; cdr3_aa: CASSQDPDRIETQYF; cdr3_nt: TGCGCCAGCAGCCAAGACCCGGACAGGATAGAGACCCAGTACTTC
d_call: -; j_call: TRBJ1-1; v_call: TRBV9; clone_size: few; cdr3_aa: CASSVSGEGTEAFF; cdr3_nt: TGTGCCAGCAGCGTATCGGGGGAGGGGACTGAAGCTTTCTTT
d_call: -; j_call: TRBJ2-1; v_call: TRBV14; clone_size: few; cdr3_aa: CASSQNIAFNEQFF; cdr3_nt: TGTGCCAGCAGCCAGAACATAGCGTTCAATGAGCAGTTCTTC
d_call: -; j_call: TRBJ2-1; v_call: TRBV7-2; clone_size: -; cdr3_aa: CASSLEGDSYNEQFF; cdr3_nt: TGTGCCAGCAGCTTAGAGGGAGACTCCTACAATGAGCAGTTCTTC
d_call: TRBD1; j_call: TRBJ1-1; v_call: TRBV30; clone_size: -; cdr3_aa: CAVRGLVTEAFF; cdr3_nt: TGTGCCGTCAGGGGGCTCGTTACTGAAGCTTTCTTT
d_call: TRBD1; j_call: TRBJ1-5; v_call: TRBV30; clone_size: few; cdr3_aa: CAWGGGPNQPQHF; cdr3_nt: TGTGCCTGGGGAGGGGGCCCCAATCAGCCCCAGCATTTT
d_call: -; j_call: TRBJ2-1; v_call: TRBV11-2; clone_size: -; cdr3_aa: CASSQTRGNEQFF; cdr3_nt: TGTGCCAGCAGCCAGACCAGAGGCAATGAGCAGTTCTTC
d_call: -; j_call: TRBJ1-2; v_call: TRBV5-6; clone_size: many; cdr3_aa: CASSLAMDGYGYTF; cdr3_nt: TGTGCCAGCAGCTTGGCCATGGACGGCTATGGCTACACCTTC
d_call: -; j_call: TRBJ2-1; v_call: TRBV20-1; clone_size: -; cdr3_aa: CSAPAVDEQFF; cdr3_nt: TGCAGTGCTCCAGCGGTCGATGAGCAGTTCTTC
d_call: TRBD2; j_call: TRBJ2-7; v_call: TRBV19; clone_size: -; cdr3_aa: CASSIGLAGDKQYF; cdr3_nt: TGTGCCAGTAGTATCGGACTAGCGGGAGACAAGCAGTACTTC
d_call: TRBD1; j_call: TRBJ1-5; v_call: TRBV18; clone_size: -; cdr3_aa: CASSPSGTGDQPQHF; cdr3_nt: TGTGCCAGCTCACCATCCGGGACAGGGGATCAGCCCCAGCATTTT
d_call: TRBD2; j_call: TRBJ2-7; v_call: TRBV6-6; clone_size: -; cdr3_aa: CASQRGSYEQYF; cdr3_nt: TGTGCCAGCCAGCGGGGCTCCTACGAGCAGTACTTC
d_call: TRBD1; j_call: TRBJ2-7; v_call: TRBV28; clone_size: -; cdr3_aa: CASSFPDRGRIEQYF; cdr3_nt: TGTGCCAGCAGTTTCCCGGACAGGGGGCGGATCGAGCAGTACTTC
d_call: TRBD1; j_call: TRBJ2-7; v_call: TRBV19; clone_size: -; cdr3_aa: CASSPRGGQGSYEQYF; cdr3_nt: TGTGCCAGTAGCCCTCGTGGGGGACAGGGGTCCTACGAGCAGTACTTC
d_call: -; j_call: TRBJ1-2; v_call: TRBV27; clone_size: once; cdr3_aa: CASSLSRDYGYTF; cdr3_nt: TGTGCCAGCAGTTTATCAAGGGACTATGGCTACACCTTC
d_call: -; j_call: TRBJ2-2; v_call: TRBV9; clone_size: -; cdr3_aa: CASSVATPTGELFF; cdr3_nt: TGTGCCAGCAGCGTAGCTACCCCCACCGGGGAGCTGTTTTTT